This T cell receptor beta chain originates from a study of identical twins. CDR1 and CDR2 (germline): KGHDR, SFDVKD. V was clipped by 0 bases and J by 5 bases, with 13 bases between them. This CDR3 has 16 amino acids. TCRdb reprocessed the 5' RACE reads with MiXCR, giving one entry per CDR3 protein. Here the sample spans more than 350,000 distinct CDR3 sequences, 8.5% to 10% being singletons. The rearrangement uses TRBV24-1 and TRBJ2-1; maybe TRBD2 (6 bases). Sequencing used naive T cells sorted from blood. This clonotype originated in a woman aged 45 to 65 in good health. The CDR3 protein is CATSDLDGGEHNEQFF. In DNA form, the CDR3 reads TGTGCCACCAGTGATTTGGACGGGGGAGAGCACAATGAGCAGTTCTTC.